The sequence of this T cell receptor (beta chain) was determined in a study of shared clonotypes between healthy human individuals. A word on this clone: Its antigen remains unknown.

From germline, CDR1 is SGHRS and CDR2 YFSETQ. Trimming took off 0 bases at V and 6 bases at J, with 10 bases between the two ends. The CDR3 spans 13 residues. Overall study findings and caveats: Naive CD4 clonotypes were shared across a handful of donors at roughly 5.5%.

Using immunoSEQ multiplex PCR, the repertoire was profiled, and TCRdb retains in-frame clones only, with some absent. The sample lists around 1.5 million clones, about 98% occurring once. The rearrangement uses TRBV5-1 and TRBJ2-7, with D maybe TRBD1 (6 bases). The clonotype originates from a man aged 25-45 years in good health. Specimen: naive CD4+ T cells sorted from blood. As for subset: CD45RA+ positively selected. The CDR3 bases are TGCGCCAGCAGCTTGGACAGGGTGGGCGAGCAGTACTTC. Its translation: CASSLDRVGEQYF.